Below are 30 T cell receptor beta chains sequenced from a single sample in a study of spatial heterogeneity in lung cancer. Each CDR3 protein gets one entry after TCRdb re-called the 5' RACE reads with MiXCR. The sample records fewer than 150,000 distinct CDR3 sequences, roughly 10% being singletons. The time point here: blood at routine non-recurrence follow-up after resection. The source was PBMCs, collected at follow-up. The receptors were gathered from a female donor with early-stage non-small cell lung cancer.

In this sample, this clonotype is medium-sized. The rearrangement uses TRBV29-1 and TRBJ1-1; D is unresolved. V lost 0 bases, J lost 10 bases, and 9 bases lay in between. The CDR3 covers 11 residues. Germline V CDR1 and CDR2: SQVTM, ANQGSEA. The CDR3: CSVEEGYRAFF. In DNA, the CDR3 is TGCAGCGTTGAAGAGGGCTACAGAGCTTTCTTT.

This clonotype was found a few times. The chain links TRBV28 to TRBJ1-2; the D gene is possibly TRBD1 (6 bases). Per germline, CDR1 MDHEN and CDR2 SYDVKM. The CDR3 runs to 15 residues. Trimming removed 7 bases from V and 6 bases from J, with 21 bases in between. The CDR3 region is CASTRTAFKLNGYTF. The CDR3 nucleotides read TGTGCCAGCACCAGGACAGCCTTCAAACTAAATGGCTACACCTTC.

This clonotype was seen ten or more times. The chain recombines TRBV4-2 with TRBJ1-5, with D possibly being TRBD1 (5 bases). The ends were cut back, 0 bases at V and 9 bases at J, with 9 bases in the middle. Germline V CDR1 and CDR2: LGHNA, YNFKEQ. This CDR3 region has 13 residues. The CDR3 region is CASSQDQGRPQHF. The CDR3 DNA follows: TGTGCCAGCAGCCAAGATCAGGGACGGCCCCAGCATTTT.

This clonotype has more than one count but fewer than ten. The chain carries TRBV6-6 and TRBJ2-1; perhaps TRBD1 as D (6 bases). This CDR3 contains 14 residues. With 4 bases removed from V and 0 bases from J, the gap between germline ends came to 7 bases. Germline CDR1 MNHNY, CDR2 SVGAGI (reference sequence). This CDR3 is CASSWDNSYNEQFF. The CDR3, as DNA: TGTGCCAGCAGTTGGGACAACTCCTACAATGAGCAGTTCTTC.

A few counts support this clonotype. The V call is TRBV14, the J call TRBJ2-7; weak D call: TRBD2 (6 bases). The V gene lost 5 bases and the J gene lost 4 bases, with 12 bases spanning the gap. CDR1 and CDR2 (germline): SGHDN, FVKESK. CDR3 length: 13 residues. The CDR3 nucleotides are TGTGCCAGCAGCGGACTAAGGGTATACGAGCAGTACGTC. Its translation is CASSGLRVYEQYV.

This chain connects TRBV20-1 to TRBJ2-3, with D perhaps being TRBD1 or TRBD2 (5 bases each). V was clipped by 5 bases and J by 4 bases, with 10 bases between them. Germline V gene lookup returns CDR1 DFQATT and CDR2 SNEGSKA (reference sequence). CDR3 size: 12 residues. CDR3 DNA sequence: TGCAGTGCTGGACGGGACGCAGATACGCAGTATTTT. Protein sequence: CSAGRDADTQYF.

This sequence joins TRBV6-2 or TRBV6-3 and TRBJ1-2, with D hard to call. This CDR3 has 13 residues. Trimming took off 2 bases at V and 4 bases at J, with 8 bases between the two ends. From germline, CDR1 is MNHEY and CDR2 SVGEGT. The chain's CDR3 is CASSYLETYGYTF. CDR3 DNA sequence: TGTGCCAGCAGTTACCTTGAGACCTATGGCTACACCTTC.

This clonotype was recorded many times. J is TRBJ1-6 and V is TRBV3-1; 9 positions match TRBD1. With V trimmed by 0 bases and J by 10 bases, 4 bases remained unmatched. Germline CDR1 and CDR2: LGHDT and YNNKEL (reference sequence). The CDR3 contains 15 residues. CDR3 protein: CASSQDYRGRSPLHF. The CDR3 bases are TGTGCCAGCAGCCAAGACTACAGGGGGCGATCACCCCTCCACTTT.

This clonotype was found a few times. The V gene is TRBV2, the J gene TRBJ2-2; perhaps TRBD2 as D (5 bases). There are 15 residues in the CDR3. V was shortened by 6 bases and J by 2 bases, with 13 bases between the two germline ends. Germline CDR1 and CDR2: SNHLY and FYNNEI. The CDR3 reads CASRLAAANTGELFF. The CDR3 bases are TGTGCCAGCAGGCTAGCCGCCGCCAACACCGGGGAGCTGTTTTTT.

This chain links TRBV6-5 with TRBJ2-4; D is possibly TRBD2 (6 bases). CDR1 is MNHEY and CDR2 is SVGAGI in the germline V gene. The CDR3 loop spans 15 amino acids. V was cut by 0 bases and J by 9 bases, with 15 bases left in between. CDR3 region: CASSYSRRGPGIQYF. In DNA form, the CDR3 reads TGTGCCAGCAGTTACTCGAGGCGGGGCCCGGGCATTCAGTACTTC.

This clonotype was seen ten or more times. V is TRBV6-1 and J is TRBJ2-1; D is unclear. Trimming took off 2 bases at V and 9 bases at J, with 5 bases between the two ends. The germline gives CDR1 MNHNS, CDR2 SASEGT. CDR3 size: 11 residues. The CDR3 here is CASSEFSEQFF. CDR3 coding DNA: TGTGCCAGCAGTGAATTTAGTGAGCAGTTCTTC.

The gene calls are TRBV19 and TRBJ2-3, with TRBD2 identical over 7 bases. The CDR3 sequence is 15 residues long. Per the germline V gene, CDR1 is LNHDA and CDR2 is SQIVND (reference sequence). The V gene end was trimmed by 7 bases and the J gene end by 1 base; junction bases not matched to a gene: 8. The chain's CDR3 is CASILREGRTDTQYF. The CDR3, as DNA: TGTGCCAGTATTTTGAGGGAGGGCCGCACAGATACGCAGTATTTT. Full variable domain (outside the CDR3, taken from reference TRBV19 and TRBJ2-3): DGGITQSPKYLFRKEGQNVTLSCEQNLNHDAMYWYRQDPGQGLRLIYYSQIVNDFQKGDIAEGYSVSREKKESFPLTVTSAQKNPTAFYLCASILREGRTDTQYFGPGTRLTVL.

The V gene is TRBV11-2, the J gene TRBJ2-1; 10 bases line up with TRBD2. V shed 0 bases and J 7 bases; nucleotides not matched to a gene: 3. The CDR3 consists of 15 residues. Germline V gives CDR1 SGHAT, CDR2 FQNNGV. The CDR3 region is CASSLDSGRSNEQFF. CDR3 sequence (DNA): TGTGCCAGCAGCTTAGATAGCGGGAGGTCGAATGAGCAGTTCTTC.

Worth noting for this clonotype: With a much larger clone just one base away, this may be a read error. The V and J genes are TRBV29-1 and TRBJ2-7; D is perhaps TRBD1 or TRBD2 (5 bases each). This CDR3 spans 13 amino acids. Germline CDR1 SQVTM, CDR2 ANQGSEA. The CDR3 spells CSVVFGTAYVQYF. The CDR3 DNA sequence: TGCAGCGTTGTTTTTGGGACGGCATACGTGCAGTACTTC.

This clonotype was counted between two and nine times. The chain employs TRBV6-2 or TRBV6-3 and TRBJ2-7; 10 positions agree with TRBD2. Germline V gene sequence: CDR1 MNHEY, CDR2 SVGEGT. V was clipped by 5 bases and J by 6 bases; unmatched bases: 4. The CDR3 contains 13 residues. The DNA for the CDR3 is TGTGCCAGCAGTCATAGCGGGAGGTTCGAGCAGTACGTC. Its translation is CASSHSGRFEQYV.

A few counts support this clonotype. The V and J genes are TRBV28 and TRBJ1-5; D possibly corresponds to TRBD1 (5 bases). Germline V gives CDR1 MDHEN, CDR2 SYDVKM. The V gene lost 11 bases and the J gene lost 6 bases, with 14 bases spanning the gap. The CDR3 consists of 12 residues. This CDR3 is CAWGVARQPQHF. CDR3 DNA sequence: TGTGCCTGGGGGGTGGCTCGTCAGCCCCAGCATTTT. Drawing the rest from reference TRBV28 and TRBJ1-5, the complete variable domain is DVKVTQSSRYLVKRTGEKVFLECVQDMDHENMFWYRQDPGLGLRLIYFSYDVKMKEKGDIPEGYSVSREKKERFSLILESASTNQTSMYLCAWGVARQPQHFGDGTRLSIL.

This clonotype was counted a few times. The genes are TRBV7-8 and TRBJ2-1; maybe TRBD2 (5 bases). CDR1 SGHVS and CDR2 FQNEAQ come from the germline V gene. The CDR3 is 15 amino acids. V gave up 1 base and J gave up 5 bases, with 12 bases separating them. CDR3 sequence (DNA): TGTGCCAGCAGCTTAGGCCGGACTGGGAACAATGAGCAGTTCTTC. As protein: CASSLGRTGNNEQFF.

The chain combines TRBV7-2 with TRBJ1-6; D is undetermined. There are 16 residues in the CDR3. V was shortened by 5 bases and J by 4 bases, with 15 bases between the two germline ends. Germline CDR1 SGHTA, CDR2 FQGNSA. In DNA form, the CDR3 reads TGTGCCAGCAGCCTTAGATGGGCAGAATATAATTCACCCCTCCACTTT. Its protein is CASSLRWAEYNSPLHF.

This clonotype was recorded a few times. The chain has TRBV2 and TRBJ2-7; 8 nucleotides agree with TRBD1. The trim removed 6 bases at V and 6 bases at J, leaving 4 bases unmatched. This CDR3 is 12 amino acids long. Germline-derived CDR1 and CDR2 are SNHLY and FYNNEI. CDR3 DNA sequence: TGTGCCAGCAGCGGACAGGGTGGCGAGCAGTACTTC. Translating gives CASSGQGGEQYF.

A remark on this clonotype: Being one base from a much bigger clone, this may be a read error. The chain uses TRBV7-9 and TRBJ1-5; tentatively, D is TRBD1 (5 bases). The CDR3 spans 15 residues. Per the germline V gene, CDR1 is SEHNR and CDR2 is FQNEAQ (reference sequence). V was pared by 5 bases and J by 2 bases, with 13 bases between. DNA of the CDR3: TGTGCCAGCAGCGTAGGGGAAACAGGCAATCAGCCCCAGCATTTT. This sequence encodes CASSVGETGNQPQHF.

The chain links TRBV20-1 to TRBJ1-2; 7 nucleotides agree with TRBD1. Germline values: CDR1 DFQATT, CDR2 SNEGSKA (reference sequence). V dropped 4 bases and J dropped 6; count of bases not matched to a gene: 20. The CDR3 loop spans 17 amino acids. CDR3 amino acids: CSATDPRRFRGANGYTF. The CDR3 DNA follows: TGCAGTGCTACCGATCCGAGGAGGTTCAGGGGGGCGAATGGCTACACCTTC.

The rearrangement uses TRBV10-3 and TRBJ2-3, with 11 positions matching TRBD2. Per the germline V gene, CDR1 is ENHRY and CDR2 is SYGVKD. The length of the CDR3 is 15 residues. V lost 8 bases, J lost 3 bases, and 7 bases stayed unmatched. CDR3 sequence: CAIGASGRRTDTQYF. The DNA of the CDR3 is TGTGCCATCGGAGCTAGCGGGAGGAGGACAGATACGCAGTATTTT.

This clonotype was observed at least ten times. J is TRBJ1-4 and V is TRBV10-3, with a possible D match to TRBD1 (5 bases). V dropped 9 bases and J dropped 3 bases, with 8 bases sitting between them. The CDR3 contains 12 residues. Germline V gene sequence: CDR1 ENHRY, CDR2 SYGVKD. The CDR3 region is CAIKGPNEKLFF. For the CDR3, the DNA is TGTGCCATAAAGGGACCTAATGAAAAACTGTTTTTT.

This clonotype was detected ten times or more. The chain combines TRBV3-1 with TRBJ2-1; 7 nucleotides match TRBD2. Germline V gene data show CDR1 as LGHDT and CDR2 as YNNKEL (reference sequence). With V trimmed by 4 bases and J by 6 bases, 9 bases remained unmatched. The CDR3 has 15 residues. The CDR3 nucleotides are TGTGCCAGCAGCCCTAGCGGCCTGAGGTCCAATGAGCAGTTCTTC. Translated: CASSPSGLRSNEQFF.

The chain links TRBV7-2 to TRBJ1-4, with TRBD1 identical over 7 bases. The CDR3 is 15 amino acids. The V gene's germline CDR1 is SGHTA and CDR2 FQGNSA. J was trimmed by 3 bases and V by 5 bases; bases with no gene match: 6. As DNA, the CDR3 is TGTGCCAGCAGCACAAACAGGGGAGCTAATGAAAAACTGTTTTTT. This gives the protein CASSTNRGANEKLFF. Full variable domain (rest looked up from reference TRBV7-2 and TRBJ1-4): GAGVSQSPSNKVTEKGKDVELRCDPISGHTALYWYRQSLGQGLEFLIYFQGNSAPDKSGLPSDRFSAERTGGSVSTLTIQRTQQEDSAVYLCASSTNRGANEKLFFGSGTQLSVL.

This clonotype was recorded a few times. This chain links TRBV9 with TRBJ1-1, with TRBD1 matching over 7 bases. Germline CDR1 and CDR2: SGDLS and YYNGEE. V was clipped by 2 bases and J by 6 bases; unmatched bases: 7. The CDR3 runs to 14 residues. The CDR3 coding sequence is TGTGCCAGCAGCGTCCGGGACAGAGGGGCTGAAGCTTTCTTT. Protein product: CASSVRDRGAEAFF.

The V gene is TRBV6-6, the J gene TRBJ2-5; D may be TRBD2 (5 bases). V dropped 6 bases and J dropped 7 bases, with 15 bases sitting between them. The CDR3 runs to 13 residues. Germline CDR1 and CDR2: MNHNY and SVGAGI (reference sequence). CDR3 sequence (DNA): TGTGCCAGCAGCTACGGGAATGTCGGGACCCAGTACTTC. Amino acids: CASSYGNVGTQYF.

This clonotype was recorded a few times. The chain is built from TRBV28 and TRBJ1-2; tentatively, D is TRBD1 (6 bases). The germline V and J ends were trimmed by 8 bases and 3 bases, with 19 bases remaining between them. Germline-derived CDR1 and CDR2 are MDHEN and SYDVKM. The CDR3 sequence is 15 residues long. The CDR3 is CASLIGGGHDYGYTF. In nucleotides, the CDR3 is TGTGCCAGCCTCATAGGCGGGGGGCATGACTATGGCTACACCTTC.

This clonotype was counted a few times. V gene TRBV18 combines with J gene TRBJ1-5, with D possibly TRBD1 on 5 matching bases. Between the trimmed V and J ends, which lost 3 bases and 6 bases, there was a span of 18 bases. Per the germline V gene, CDR1 is KGHSH and CDR2 is LQKENI. The CDR3 contains 16 residues. Here the CDR3 DNA reads TGTGCCAGCTCACCGGTACCCGGACATCAGGGTCAGCCCCAGCATTTT. Translating it yields CASSPVPGHQGQPQHF.

Many counts were recorded for this clonotype. The chain couples TRBV6-6 to TRBJ1-2; a weak D match, TRBD1 (6 bases). The V end lost 8 bases, the J end lost 4 bases, and 20 bases lay between the germline ends. CDR3 size: 15 residues. CDR1 and CDR2 (germline): MNHNY, SVGAGI (reference sequence). The CDR3: CASAPPQGQAYGYTF. CDR3 in DNA: TGTGCCAGCGCTCCCCCACAGGGACAAGCCTATGGCTACACCTTC.